Given below is one T cell receptor beta chain in context. Antigen specificity is unknown. This entry belongs to a study of T cell responses to AZD1222 COVID-19 vaccine. Clones were sequenced by immunoSEQ multiplex PCR, and TCRdb holds only the in-frame ones, with some missing. The sample yields approximately 80,000 clones, approximately 80% seen once. Overall study results and limits: The donors showed a predominance of white British ancestry and of females, with possible underestimation of clonal diversity. Spike-specific TCR breadth and depth grew following two AZD1222 doses.

This TCR came from an adult in good health. The sequences come from peripheral blood, collected on day 0 of AZD1222 vaccination.

This chain's CDR3 is CASSLSTEDEQFF. The CDR3 nucleotides read TGTGCCAGCAGCTTAAGTACGGAGGATGAGCAGTTCTTC. V is TRBV7-9 and J is TRBJ2-1; TRBD2 might be the D (5 bases). The CDR3 sequence is 13 residues long. Germline V lookup: CDR1 SEHNR, CDR2 FQNEAQ (reference sequence). V was clipped by 2 bases and J by 8 bases, with 10 bases between them.